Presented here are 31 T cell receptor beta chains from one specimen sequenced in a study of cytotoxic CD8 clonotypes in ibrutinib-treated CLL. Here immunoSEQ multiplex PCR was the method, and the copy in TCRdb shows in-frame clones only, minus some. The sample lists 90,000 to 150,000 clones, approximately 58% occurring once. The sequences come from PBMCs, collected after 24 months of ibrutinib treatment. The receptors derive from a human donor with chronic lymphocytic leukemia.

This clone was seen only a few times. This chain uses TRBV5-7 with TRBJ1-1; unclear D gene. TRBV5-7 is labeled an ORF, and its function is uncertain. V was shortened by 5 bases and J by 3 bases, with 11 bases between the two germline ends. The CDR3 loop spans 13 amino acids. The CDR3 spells CASRYAGYTEAFF. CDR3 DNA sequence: TGTGCCAGCAGGTACGCAGGATACACTGAAGCTTTCTTT.

Here the CDR3 DNA reads TGTGCCAGCAGTTTATTACAGGGGGTCTACGAGCAGTACTTC. This codes for CASSLLQGVYEQYF. The chain links TRBV28 to TRBJ2-7; 8 positions match TRBD1. Germline assignment: CDR1 MDHEN and CDR2 SYDVKM. Trimming removed 1 base from V and 3 bases from J; junction bases left unmatched: 2. This CDR3 is built from 14 residues.

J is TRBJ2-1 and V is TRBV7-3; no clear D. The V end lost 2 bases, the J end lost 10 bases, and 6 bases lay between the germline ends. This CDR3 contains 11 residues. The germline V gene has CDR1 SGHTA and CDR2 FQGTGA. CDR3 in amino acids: CASSLGQEQFF. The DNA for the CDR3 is TGTGCCAGCAGCTTAGGTCAGGAGCAGTTCTTC.

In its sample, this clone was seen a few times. CDR3 amino acids: CASSPSGDSGYTF. Written as DNA, the CDR3 is TGTGCCAGCTCCCCCTCGGGAGACAGTGGCTACACCTTC. V and J are TRBV18 and TRBJ1-2; tentative D call: TRBD1 (5 bases). This CDR3 region has 13 residues. The V gene lost 6 bases and the J gene lost 7 bases, with 15 bases spanning the gap. CDR1 KGHSH and CDR2 LQKENI come from the germline V gene.

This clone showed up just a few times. The CDR3 sequence is CAWSRGSQTNYGYTF. The CDR3 coding sequence is TGTGCCTGGAGTAGGGGAAGCCAGACTAACTATGGCTACACCTTC. This chain joins TRBV30 and TRBJ1-2, with D possibly matching TRBD1 (5 bases). The CDR3 length is 15 residues. Trimming cost V 2 bases and J 0 bases, with 13 bases left between them. The germline V gene has CDR1 GTSNPN and CDR2 SVGIG (reference sequence).

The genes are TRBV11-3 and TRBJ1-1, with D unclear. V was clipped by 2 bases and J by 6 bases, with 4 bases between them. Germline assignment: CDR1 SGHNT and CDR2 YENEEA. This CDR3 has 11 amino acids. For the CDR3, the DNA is TGTGCCAGCAGCTTATCGGCTGAAGCTTTCTTT. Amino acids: CASSLSAEAFF.

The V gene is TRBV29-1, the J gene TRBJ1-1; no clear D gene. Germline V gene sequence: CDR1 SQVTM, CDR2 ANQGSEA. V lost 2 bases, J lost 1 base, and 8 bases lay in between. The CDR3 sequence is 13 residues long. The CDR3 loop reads CSVEYVANTEAFF. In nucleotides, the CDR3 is TGCAGCGTTGAATATGTTGCGAACACTGAAGCTTTCTTT.

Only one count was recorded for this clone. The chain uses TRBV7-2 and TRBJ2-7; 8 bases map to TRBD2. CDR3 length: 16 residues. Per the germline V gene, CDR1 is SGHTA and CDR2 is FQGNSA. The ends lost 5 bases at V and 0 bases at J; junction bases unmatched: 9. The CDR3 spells CASSLRSGGSSYEQYF. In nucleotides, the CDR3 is TGTGCCAGCAGCCTTAGGAGCGGGGGCAGCTCCTACGAGCAGTACTTC.

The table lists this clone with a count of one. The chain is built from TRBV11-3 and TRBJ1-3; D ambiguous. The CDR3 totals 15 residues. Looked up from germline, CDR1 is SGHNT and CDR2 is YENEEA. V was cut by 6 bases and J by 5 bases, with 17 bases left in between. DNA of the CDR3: TGTGCCAGCAGTGGGGAAGATGGCTCACGAAACACCATATATTTT. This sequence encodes CASSGEDGSRNTIYF.

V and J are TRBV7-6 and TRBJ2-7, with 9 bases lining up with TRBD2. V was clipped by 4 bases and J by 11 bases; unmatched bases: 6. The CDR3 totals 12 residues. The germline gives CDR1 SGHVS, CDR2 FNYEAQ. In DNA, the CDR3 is TGTGCCAGCAGCTCTCTAGCGGGGATGAAGTACTTC. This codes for CASSSLAGMKYF.

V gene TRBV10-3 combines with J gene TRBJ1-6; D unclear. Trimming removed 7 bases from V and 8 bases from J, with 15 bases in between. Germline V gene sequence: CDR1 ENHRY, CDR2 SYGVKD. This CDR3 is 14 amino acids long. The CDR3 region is CAIKGMGNDSPLHF. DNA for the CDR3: TGTGCCATCAAAGGGATGGGTAATGATTCACCCCTCCACTTT.

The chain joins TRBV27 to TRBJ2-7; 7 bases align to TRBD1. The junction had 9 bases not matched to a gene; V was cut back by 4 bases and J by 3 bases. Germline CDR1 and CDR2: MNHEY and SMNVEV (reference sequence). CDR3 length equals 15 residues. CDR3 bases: TGTGCCAGCAGTTATGGGACAGAGAAAAGCTACGAGCAGTACTTC. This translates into CASSYGTEKSYEQYF.

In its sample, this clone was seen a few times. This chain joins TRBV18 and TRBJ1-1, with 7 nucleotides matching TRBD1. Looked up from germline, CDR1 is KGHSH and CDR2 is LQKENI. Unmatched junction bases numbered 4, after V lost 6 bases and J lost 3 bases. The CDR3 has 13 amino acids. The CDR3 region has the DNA TGTGCCAGCTCGGTAGGGGGCGACACTGAAGCTTTCTTT. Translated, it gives CASSVGGDTEAFF.

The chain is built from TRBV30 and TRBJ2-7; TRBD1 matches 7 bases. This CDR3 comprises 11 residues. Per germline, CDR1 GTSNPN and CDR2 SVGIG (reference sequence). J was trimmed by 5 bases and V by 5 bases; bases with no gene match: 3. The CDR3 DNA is TGTGCCTGGGATGACAGGGACGAGCAGTACTTC. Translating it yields CAWDDRDEQYF.

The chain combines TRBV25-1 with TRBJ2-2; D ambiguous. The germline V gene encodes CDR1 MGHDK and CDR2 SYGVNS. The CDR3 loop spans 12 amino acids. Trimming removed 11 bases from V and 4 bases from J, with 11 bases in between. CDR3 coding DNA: TGTGCCGCCGACACCGCCACCGGGGAGCTGTTTTTT. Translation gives CAADTATGELFF.

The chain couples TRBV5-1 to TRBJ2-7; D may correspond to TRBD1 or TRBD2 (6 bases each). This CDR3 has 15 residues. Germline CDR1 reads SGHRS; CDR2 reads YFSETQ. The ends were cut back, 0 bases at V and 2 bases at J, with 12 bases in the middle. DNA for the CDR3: TGCGCCAGCAGCTTGGAGGGGGGCCCTACCTACGAGCAGTACTTC. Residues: CASSLEGGPTYEQYF.

The CDR3 sequence is CASSLGGVGYTEAFF. CDR3 nucleotides: TGTGCCAGCAGCTTGGGCGGGGTGGGTTACACTGAAGCTTTCTTT. This rearrangement joins TRBV5-6 to TRBJ1-1; D gene uncertain. The V and J ends lost 0 bases and 3 bases respectively, with 12 bases between them. CDR1 and CDR2 from the germline V gene are SGHDT and YYEEEE. This CDR3 is 15 amino acids long.

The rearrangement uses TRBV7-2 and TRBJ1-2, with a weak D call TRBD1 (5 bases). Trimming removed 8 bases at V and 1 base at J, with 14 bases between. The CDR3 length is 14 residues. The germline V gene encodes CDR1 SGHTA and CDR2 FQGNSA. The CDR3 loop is CASAGRGFNYGYTF. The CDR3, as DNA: TGTGCCAGCGCCGGTCGGGGGTTTAACTATGGCTACACCTTC.

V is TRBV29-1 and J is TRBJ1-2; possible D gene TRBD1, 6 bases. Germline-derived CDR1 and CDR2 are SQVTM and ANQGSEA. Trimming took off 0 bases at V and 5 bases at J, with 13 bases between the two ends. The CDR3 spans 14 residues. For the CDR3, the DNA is TGCAGCGTTGAAGAACCCGGACAGACTTATGGCTACACCTTC. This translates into CSVEEPGQTYGYTF. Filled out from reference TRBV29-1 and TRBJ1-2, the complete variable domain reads SAVISQKPSRDICQRGTSLTIQCQVDSQVTMMFWYRQQPGQSLTLIATANQGSEATYESGFVIDKFPISRPNLTFSTLTVSNMSPEDSSIYLCSVEEPGQTYGYTFGSGTRLTVV.

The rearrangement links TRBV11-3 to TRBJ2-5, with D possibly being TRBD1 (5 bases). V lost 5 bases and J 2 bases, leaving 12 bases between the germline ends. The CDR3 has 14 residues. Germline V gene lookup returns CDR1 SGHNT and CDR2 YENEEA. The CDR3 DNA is TGTGCCAGCAGCCCAGGGTGGCAGCAAGAGACCCAGTACTTC. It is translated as CASSPGWQQETQYF.

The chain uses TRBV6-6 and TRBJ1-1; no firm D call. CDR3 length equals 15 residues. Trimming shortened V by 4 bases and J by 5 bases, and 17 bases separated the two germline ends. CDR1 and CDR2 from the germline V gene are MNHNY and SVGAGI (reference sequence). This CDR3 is CASSSMTGLGTEAFF. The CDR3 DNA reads TGTGCCAGCAGTTCCATGACCGGGCTCGGGACTGAAGCTTTCTTT.

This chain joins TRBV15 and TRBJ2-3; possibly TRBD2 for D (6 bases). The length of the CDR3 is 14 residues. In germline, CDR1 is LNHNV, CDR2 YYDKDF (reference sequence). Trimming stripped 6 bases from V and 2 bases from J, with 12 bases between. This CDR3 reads CATRARDFTDTQYF. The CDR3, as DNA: TGTGCCACCAGAGCAAGGGACTTCACAGATACGCAGTATTTT. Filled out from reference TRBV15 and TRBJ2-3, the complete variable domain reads DAMVIQNPRYQVTQFGKPVTLSCSQTLNHNVMYWYQQKSSQAPKLLFHYYDKDFNNEADTPDNFQSRRPNTSFCFLDIRSPGLGDTAMYLCATRARDFTDTQYFGPGTRLTVL.

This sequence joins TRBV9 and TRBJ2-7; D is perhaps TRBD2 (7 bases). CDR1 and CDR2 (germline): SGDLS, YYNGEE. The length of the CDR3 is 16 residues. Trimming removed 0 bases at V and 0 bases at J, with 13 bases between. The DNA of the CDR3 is TGTGCCAGCAGCGTAGGAGGGAGGGGGAGCTCCTACGAGCAGTACTTC. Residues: CASSVGGRGSSYEQYF.

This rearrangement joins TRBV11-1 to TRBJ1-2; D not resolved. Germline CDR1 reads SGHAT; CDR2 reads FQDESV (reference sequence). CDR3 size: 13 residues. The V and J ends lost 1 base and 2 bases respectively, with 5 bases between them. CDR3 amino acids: CASSLGPNYGYTF. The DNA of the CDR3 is TGTGCCAGCAGCTTAGGACCGAACTATGGCTACACCTTC.

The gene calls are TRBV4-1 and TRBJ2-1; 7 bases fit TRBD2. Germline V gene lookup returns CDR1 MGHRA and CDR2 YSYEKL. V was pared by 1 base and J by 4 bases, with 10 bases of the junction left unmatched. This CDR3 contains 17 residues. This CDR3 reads CASSQATTGGGYNEQFF. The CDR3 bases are TGCGCCAGCAGCCAAGCCACTACAGGCGGGGGATACAATGAGCAGTTCTTC.

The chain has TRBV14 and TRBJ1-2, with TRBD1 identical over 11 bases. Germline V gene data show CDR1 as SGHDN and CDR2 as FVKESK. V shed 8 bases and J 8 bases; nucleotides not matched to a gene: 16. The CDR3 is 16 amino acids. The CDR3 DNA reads TGTGCCAGCTCCCAGGACAGGGGGCCTTTGGTGGAAGGCTACACCTTC. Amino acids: CASSQDRGPLVEGYTF.

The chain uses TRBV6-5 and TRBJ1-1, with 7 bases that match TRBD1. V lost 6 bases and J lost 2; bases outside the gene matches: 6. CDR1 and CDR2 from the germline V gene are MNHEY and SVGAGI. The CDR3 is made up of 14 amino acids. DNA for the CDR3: TGTGCCAGCAGAAGACAGGGACCTAACACTGAAGCTTTCTTT. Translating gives CASRRQGPNTEAFF.

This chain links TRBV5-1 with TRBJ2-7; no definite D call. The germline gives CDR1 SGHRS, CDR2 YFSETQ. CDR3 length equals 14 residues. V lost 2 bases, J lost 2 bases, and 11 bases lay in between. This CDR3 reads CASSLDGYTYEQYF. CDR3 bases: TGCGCCAGCAGCTTAGACGGGTACACCTACGAGCAGTACTTC.

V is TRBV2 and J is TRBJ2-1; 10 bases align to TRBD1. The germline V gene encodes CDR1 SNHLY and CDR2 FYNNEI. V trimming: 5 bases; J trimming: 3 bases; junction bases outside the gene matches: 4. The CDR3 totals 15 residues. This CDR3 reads CASSSDRGGYNEQFF. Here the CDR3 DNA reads TGTGCCAGCAGTTCGGACAGGGGGGGCTACAATGAGCAGTTCTTC.

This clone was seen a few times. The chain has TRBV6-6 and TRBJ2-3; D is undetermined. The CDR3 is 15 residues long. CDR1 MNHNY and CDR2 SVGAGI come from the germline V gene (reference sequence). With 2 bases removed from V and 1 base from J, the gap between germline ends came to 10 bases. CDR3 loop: CASSYRQERTDTQYF. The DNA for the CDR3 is TGTGCCAGCAGTTACCGGCAGGAACGCACAGATACGCAGTATTTT.

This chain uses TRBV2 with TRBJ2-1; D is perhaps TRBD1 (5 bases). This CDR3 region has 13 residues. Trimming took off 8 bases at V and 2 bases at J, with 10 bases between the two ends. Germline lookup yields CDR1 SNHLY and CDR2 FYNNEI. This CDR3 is CASQQDPYNEQFF. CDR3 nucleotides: TGTGCCAGCCAACAGGACCCCTACAATGAGCAGTTCTTC.